This T cell receptor beta chain was observed in a study of blood T cells in healthy people across ages. This clonotype turned up a few times. Through a sample-barcoded 5' primer and a J-beta primer mix, a second PCR was run for roughly 7 to 12 cycles. With 12 random nucleotides, a template-switch adaptor tagged each individual cDNA molecule. TCRdb analysed the 5' RACE reads with MiXCR anew, one entry per CDR3 protein. The table includes over 500,000 distinct CDR3 sequences, roughly a quarter detected once. A further study also used this sample, focusing on T cells of mothers and their children. Per that paper: The extracted RNA was employed in its entirety for cDNA synthesis, at around 1.6 ug per 15 ul.

The sequence was collected from a boy aged 2 to 10 in good health. The specimen sequenced was blood.

The CDR3 DNA reads as TGTGCCACGTTCTCTTCGACAGGGAGGTATGGCTACACCTTC. Its protein product is CATFSSTGRYGYTF. The chain has TRBV6-5 and TRBJ1-2, with 7 bases aligning to TRBD1. The CDR3 has 14 residues. V lost 10 bases to trimming and J lost 5 bases; unmatched junction nucleotides: 13. The germline gives CDR1 MNHEY, CDR2 SVGAGI.